The 18 T cell receptor beta chains in this list originate from one sample, sequenced in a study of OX40 agonist ivuxolimab in advanced cancers. The repertoire was sequenced with immunoSEQ multiplex PCR; TCRdb's copy has only in-frame clones and lacks some. This sample yields about 77,000 clones, of which roughly 87% are seen a single time; about 5.9% belongs to the top ten. The sequenced sample was CD4+ or CD8+ T cells sorted from blood, obtained in a trial of the OX40 agonist ivuxolimab. Receptor source: an adult with an advanced solid tumor such as melanoma, head and neck, liver or kidney cancer.

Concerning this clone: The junction does not match germline at one end; this may be a read error. This rearrangement joins TRBV7-2 to TRBJ2-7; D gene ambiguous. The CDR3 is 14 residues long. Germline V gene lookup returns CDR1 SGHTA and CDR2 FQGNSA. The CDR3 DNA reads TGTGCCAGCAGCTTAGATCGAGTCTCCTACGAGCGGTACTTC. Its translation: CASSLDRVSYERYF.

This chain links TRBV14 with TRBJ1-4; perhaps TRBD1 as D (5 bases). The CDR3 consists of 16 residues. CDR1 and CDR2 (germline): SGHDN, FVKESK. V was clipped by 0 bases and J by 8 bases, with 16 bases between them. In nucleotides, the CDR3 is TGTGCCAGCAGCCAAGAAGTTCAGGGACGAGGCGAAAAACTGTTTTTT. This gives the protein CASSQEVQGRGEKLFF.

This chain connects TRBV11-2 to TRBJ2-1; weak D call: TRBD1 (5 bases). V lost 0 bases, J lost 2 bases, and 5 bases lay in between. The CDR3 has 14 amino acids. From germline, CDR1 is SGHAT and CDR2 FQNNGV. DNA of the CDR3: TGTGCCAGCAGCTTAGAAGGGGCCTACAATGAGCAGTTCTTC. This gives the protein CASSLEGAYNEQFF. The full variable domain, in which reference TRBV11-2 and TRBJ2-1 provide the parts outside the CDR3, is EAGVAQSPRYKIIEKRQSVAFWCNPISGHATLYWYQQILGQGPKLLIQFQNNGVVDDSQLPKDRFSAERLKGVDSTLKIQPAKLEDSAVYLCASSLEGAYNEQFFGPGTRLTVL.

The J gene is TRBJ1-3, the V gene TRBV27; D is uncertain. V lost 6 bases and J lost 3, with 18 bases in between. Germline-derived CDR1 and CDR2 are MNHEY and SMNVEV (reference sequence). The length of the CDR3 is 16 residues. The CDR3 is CASSPLGSRFGNTIYF. The CDR3 nucleotides are TGTGCCAGCAGCCCCCTAGGCAGCAGATTTGGAAACACCATATATTTT.

V is TRBV4-1 and J is TRBJ2-1; a possible D gene is TRBD2 (5 bases). This CDR3 spans 17 amino acids. Germline CDR1 is MGHRA and CDR2 is YSYEKL. Trimming left V 2 bases short and J 2 bases short, with 16 bases between. The CDR3: CASSQPTGVSAYNEQFF. In nucleotides, the CDR3 is TGCGCCAGCAGCCAACCTACCGGGGTTTCGGCCTACAATGAGCAGTTCTTC.

This chain uses TRBV5-1 with TRBJ1-1; D possibly corresponds to TRBD1 (5 bases). Between the trimmed V and J ends, which lost 4 bases and 3 bases, there was a span of 10 bases. This CDR3 has 13 residues. Looked up from germline, CDR1 is SGHRS and CDR2 is YFSETQ. Here the CDR3 DNA reads TGCGCCAGCAGCCGAGGGGTGGACACTGAAGCTTTCTTT. Its protein is CASSRGVDTEAFF.

The V and J genes are TRBV9 and TRBJ2-7; maybe TRBD1 (6 bases). The germline V and J ends were trimmed by 0 bases and 0 bases, with 10 bases remaining between them. This CDR3 region has 15 residues. Germline V gives CDR1 SGDLS, CDR2 YYNGEE. DNA for the CDR3: TGTGCCAGCAGCGTAGGGTGGACAGCCTCCTACGAGCAGTACTTC. It encodes CASSVGWTASYEQYF.

The gene calls are TRBV14 and TRBJ1-1; 7 bases fit TRBD1. This CDR3 comprises 15 residues. Germline V CDR1 and CDR2: SGHDN, FVKESK. After removal of 2 bases from V and 5 bases from J, the junction contained 8 bases not matched to a gene. In nucleotides, the CDR3 is TGTGCCAGCAGCCAAAAACAGGGGATAGGGACTGAAGCTTTCTTT. It encodes CASSQKQGIGTEAFF. Using reference TRBV14 and TRBJ1-1 for the parts outside the CDR3, the full variable domain is EAGVTQFPSHSVIEKGQTVTLRCDPISGHDNLYWYRRVMGKEIKFLLHFVKESKQDESGMPNNRFLAERTGGTYSTLKVQPAELEDSGVYFCASSQKQGIGTEAFFGQGTRLTVV.

The J gene is TRBJ2-3, the V gene TRBV29-1; 7 bases are a match to TRBD2. Per germline, CDR1 SQVTM and CDR2 ANQGSEA. V lost 3 bases, J lost 6 bases, and 12 bases stayed unmatched. The CDR3 runs 15 residues. The chain's CDR3 is CSVEKWEGPRDTQYF. CDR3 nucleotides: TGCAGCGTTGAGAAGTGGGAGGGCCCCCGGGATACGCAGTATTTT.

This clone was observed at least ten times. This rearrangement joins TRBV7-3 to TRBJ2-7; a weak D match, TRBD1 (6 bases). The length of the CDR3 is 15 residues. V was pared by 3 bases and J by 1 base, with 13 bases between. From germline, CDR1 is SGHTA and CDR2 FQGTGA. CDR3 DNA sequence: TGTGCCAGCAGCTTTTTGCCGGACAGTTCCTACGAGCAGTACTTC. This codes for CASSFLPDSSYEQYF.

The chain couples TRBV2 to TRBJ2-7; 10 bases map to TRBD1. V lost 7 bases, J lost 3 bases, and 6 bases stayed unmatched. The germline gives CDR1 SNHLY, CDR2 FYNNEI. This CDR3 contains 14 residues. In DNA, the CDR3 is TGTGCCAGCAAGGACGGACAGGGGGACTACGAGCAGTACTTC. The encoded protein is CASKDGQGDYEQYF.

This chain uses TRBV5-4 with TRBJ2-2, with D possibly TRBD1 on 5 matching bases. Germline CDR1 is SGHNT and CDR2 is YYREEE (reference sequence). V was pared by 0 bases and J by 6 bases, with 9 bases between. The CDR3 is made up of 14 amino acids. CDR3 amino acids: CASSLAQVAGELFF. In DNA form, the CDR3 reads TGTGCCAGCAGCTTGGCACAGGTAGCCGGGGAGCTGTTTTTT.

The chain has TRBV6-5 and TRBJ1-2; D is ambiguous. The CDR3 is 15 residues long. Germline V gene sequence: CDR1 MNHEY, CDR2 SVGAGI. Trimming pared 6 bases from V and 6 bases from J, leaving 20 bases between. The CDR3 DNA reads as TGTGCCAGCAGGCCACCCATCCGAGCTAGGGATGGCTACACCTTC. Amino acids: CASRPPIRARDGYTF.

The V call is TRBV7-9, the J call TRBJ1-4; possible D gene TRBD1, 6 bases. Germline values: CDR1 SEHNR, CDR2 FQNEAQ (reference sequence). V gave up 8 bases and J gave up 6 bases, with 19 bases separating them. The CDR3 is 15 amino acids. In DNA form, the CDR3 reads TGTGCCAGCGCCGGGGCCCCAGGGGTGGATGAAAAACTGTTTTTT. It encodes CASAGAPGVDEKLFF.

The V call is TRBV19, the J call TRBJ2-5, with 7 bases identical to TRBD1. The V gene's germline CDR1 is LNHDA and CDR2 SQIVND (reference sequence). CDR3 size: 15 residues. Trimming took 3 bases from V and 1 from J; bases not matched to a gene: 5. For the CDR3, the DNA is TGTGCCAGTAGTATTGCCCGGGACAGCCAAGAGACCCAGTACTTC. Translating gives CASSIARDSQETQYF. Full variable domain (rest looked up from reference TRBV19 and TRBJ2-5): DGGITQSPKYLFRKEGQNVTLSCEQNLNHDAMYWYRQDPGQGLRLIYYSQIVNDFQKGDIAEGYSVSREKKESFPLTVTSAQKNPTAFYLCASSIARDSQETQYFGPGTRLLVL.

The chain joins TRBV19 to TRBJ2-3, with D tentatively TRBD2 (5 bases). V lost 6 bases to trimming and J lost 1 base, with 11 bases between them. CDR1 and CDR2 (germline): LNHDA, SQIVND (reference sequence). This CDR3 comprises 14 residues. CDR3 region: CASSTRGGTDTQYF. Here the CDR3 DNA reads TGTGCCAGTAGCACCCGGGGAGGCACAGATACGCAGTATTTT.

The gene calls are TRBV5-6 and TRBJ1-2; 10 nucleotides agree with TRBD1. V shed 5 bases and J 1 base; nucleotides not matched to a gene: 8. CDR3 length: 16 amino acids. Germline V gene lookup returns CDR1 SGHDT and CDR2 YYEEEE. The CDR3 region has the DNA TGTGCCAGCAGAGGACAGGGGGTAGGTTTTAACTATGGCTACACCTTC. It codes for CASRGQGVGFNYGYTF.

This clone occurred once. This sequence joins TRBV15 and TRBJ2-2; D is uncertain. This CDR3 is 14 amino acids long. V lost 1 base and J 1 base, leaving 4 bases between the germline ends. The V gene's germline CDR1 is LNHNV and CDR2 YYDKDF (reference sequence). This CDR3 is CATSRVGNTGELFF. CDR3 DNA: TGTGCCACCAGCAGAGTTGGGAACACCGGGGAGCTGTTTTTT.